This TCR beta chain was captured in a study of cytomegalovirus exposure and HLA in healthy donors (TCRdb year 2017). Background on the whole study: An earlier analysis of around 600 of the donors reported about 250 Gb of sequence data and 117 million unique TCR beta sequences from 150 million to 200 million T cells. Roughly 290 gigabases of sequencing data and around 85 million unique TCR sequences made up an early release that covered around 640 HLA-typed donors. The genetic ancestry cluster associated with self-reported Caucasian donors included 81% of the roughly 390 genotyped donors. The study was designed to test whether signatures of past pathogen exposure could be identified by cataloging public T cell receptors. The study profiled the T cell repertoires of hundreds of subjects by immunosequencing and related them to cytomegalovirus serostatus. In addition to the first cohort of around 670 subjects, a separate validation cohort of some 120 different subjects was used. The study combined high-throughput TCR immunosequencing, statistical association of individual TCRs with disease status, and machine learning to predict cytomegalovirus infection status. To study patterns of TCR occurrence, a later analysis re-analyzed previously published TCR beta repertoires from around 700 donors and added high-resolution HLA genotyping. The later analysis used no new phenotypic data to find candidate immune exposures, relying instead on TCR beta sequences and their occurrence across donors. To decide whether each TCR beta V gene segment behaved as functional or pseudogenic, an earlier analysis of some 540 of the donors relied on high-throughput TCR beta sequencing. Donor age, sex, ethnicity and CMV serostatus were compiled alongside the repertoire data. Genome-wide SNP genotypes for about 55% of the roughly 670 donors were used in a later genetic analysis, which treated that subset as a discovery cohort. All discovery cohort repertoires had been generated using a single sequencing platform. Both class I and class II loci were covered by HLA typing, at four-digit resolution. Typing coverage differed by locus: A, B, C, DRB1 and DQB1 were typed in roughly 620-630 donors, DQA1 in about 550, DPA1 in 600 to 610, and DPB1 in around 490. Five DR-DQ haplotypes were treated as single units for association and clustering because of strong linkage in the cohort. On average, around 240,000 unique TCR beta nucleotide sequences were sequenced per donor among several hundred genotyped donors of the cohort, with roughly 18% of those sequences being non-productive. Results the study describes overall, beyond this receptor: Immune exposure information for the cohort was limited to CMV serostatus. When HLA alleles, especially DR and DQ, strongly co-occurred, attributing TCR associations to individual alleles was difficult. In a later genetic analysis, a missense DCLRE1C variant was associated with V-gene and J-gene trimming of TCR beta chains, and the association was replicated in an independent cohort. Because counts were too low, roughly 17 rarely observed V segments, including chromosome 9 orphons, were left out of the earlier analysis of a few hundred of the donors. A group of highly shared sequence variants was considered likely to be a technical artifact of the sequencing pipeline. A later analysis found that most CMV-associated TCR beta chains appeared HLA-restricted, with HLA associations seemingly driven largely by CMV exposure. Specific HLA alleles were associated with around 18,000 TCR beta sequences at a false discovery rate of 0.05 in a later analysis. The 87-base-pair reads could not distinguish some IMGT-functional V segments, including TRBV6-2 and TRBV6-3, so those segments were excluded. The classifier was reported to diagnose cytomegalovirus status with high specificity and sensitivity in both the original cohort and the validation cohort. Correlated functional status among segregating V segments might reflect linkage disequilibrium, but an unknown experimental factor could not be ruled out. Because HLA typing was missing for some donors at each locus, association tests included only the typed subset. The study listed 164 TCR beta chains as associated with cytomegalovirus. While some public TCRs were present in many individuals, most TCR sequences turned up only very rarely across donors. In a later genetic analysis, fewer N-insertions in productive TCRs were reported among donors in an Asian-associated ancestry cluster than the roughly 710-donor mean. An earlier analysis of approximately 540 of the donors showed that most TCR beta V segments appeared in productive rearrangements either about 90% or about 30% of the time, which broadly matched IMGT annotations. This cohort had only TCR beta chains sequenced, and the lack of alpha or paired-chain data limited which features could be detected. The authors suggested that the approach could potentially be extended to other disease states and immunological phenotypes. Presence/absence analyses assumed roughly uniform sequencing depth across donors, an assumption that may not hold. Compared with equally common non-associated chains, HLA-associated TCR beta chains in a later analysis were more clonally expanded and had lower generation probabilities. According to a later analysis, parvovirus B19, influenza, CMV and Epstein-Barr virus appeared linked to several top co-occurrence clusters. A few of the identified cytomegalovirus-associated TCR beta chains were confirmed in vitro to be specific for cytomegalovirus antigens. A further reported finding was that TCR beta sequences accurately predicted the HLA-A and HLA-B alleles for most subjects in the first cohort. According to a later analysis, TCR association rates differed among HLA loci, with DRB1 alleles showing the most associated TCRs and HLA-C alleles showing the fewest.

The germline V gene (reference sequence) gives CDR1 as LNHNV and CDR2 as YYDKDF. V and J lose 2 bases and 1 base, and a span of 11 bases separates them. Inclusive of the bounding cysteine and phenylalanine, the CDR3 is 15 residues long. The CDR3 DNA has 45 bases and is translated from base 1. The cohort comprised some 700 healthy bone marrow donors. At the time of sampling, every cohort member was nominally healthy, though immune exposures that went unrecorded were likely present. The donor tested CMV seronegative and was one of the 352 seronegative cohort members. Each donor provided a peripheral blood sample, and peripheral blood mononuclear cells were used for TCR beta sequencing. Genomic DNA was extracted from the blood cell samples with the Qiagen DNeasy Blood Extraction Kit. This clone showed up just once. What antigen it recognizes has not been identified. Base-call qualities are not available, and no considerably larger clone is one nucleotide away.

Library generation was performed with the immunoSEQ multiplex PCR assay. A mixture of 60 forward primers for TCR Vbeta segments and 13 reverse primers for TCR Jbeta segments was used in the multiplex PCR. The CDR3 region of rearranged TCR beta genes was amplified from genomic DNA with a multiplex PCR assay. On the Illumina HiSeq System, the amplified TCR beta libraries were sequenced as 87-base-pair reads. In the original analysis: In a later analysis, tens of millions of unique TCR beta chains were counted across the approximately 670 repertoires, and roughly 10 million of these chains were shared by at least two donors. Raw reads were error-corrected and collapsed into unique sequences by a nearest-neighbor algorithm in which closely related sequences were merged to remove PCR and sequencing errors. To assign V, D and J gene segments, CDR3 sequences were aligned to IMGT reference sequences. For a sequence to be retained, a match of at least six nucleotides to both a V gene segment and a J gene segment was required. A rearrangement was called productive if the CDR3 had no stop codons and remained in frame with V and J, and every other rearrangement was called non-productive. Following IMGT convention, CDR3 was defined as the stretch from the second conserved V-encoded cysteine up to the conserved J-encoded phenylalanine. In an earlier analysis of 550 to 650 of the donors, sequences lacking an unambiguous match to a single V gene segment were excluded. An earlier analysis of several hundred of the donors called V segments functional above 56.7% productive rearrangements and segregating when the between-donor standard deviation exceeded 5%. A statistical classification framework was built to diagnose cytomegalovirus status from the catalog of TCR beta chain sequences. V and J gene assignment, in a later analysis, came from comparing TCR nucleotide sequences with IMGT/GENE-DB human TR gene sequences. In a later analysis, CDR3 sequences and most-parsimonious VDJ recombination scenarios were assigned using the TCRdist pipeline. A later analysis defined each TCR beta chain by its CDR3 amino acid sequence plus V-gene family, and excluded reads lacking a unique V-gene family. As a way to deal with suspected cross-contamination and a sequencing artifact, a later analysis dropped approximately 590 nucleotide sequences that were highly shared and had low generation probability. A later analysis calculated a clonal expansion index for each public chain from normalized within-repertoire ranks of inferred template counts. Generation probabilities in a later analysis came from a VDJ recombination model fitted to out-of-frame rearrangements, and those results were checked against IGoR. A later analysis scored TCR-TCR, TCR-HLA and TCR-CMV co-occurrence with hypergeometric tests, applying a repertoire-size bias correction to TCR pairs. In a later analysis, false discovery rates were estimated by permuting HLA or CMV assignments 20 times. In a later analysis, co-occurring TCRs were grouped using DBSCAN, with TCRdist sequence similarity added in when clustering inside HLA-allele-positive subsets. Repertoires with fewer than 30,000 or more than 120,000 public chains, plus five repertoires with anomalous nucleotide sharing, were excluded from co-occurrence clustering. As stored in TCRdb, this immuneACCESS dataset retains in-frame rearrangements with V and J assigned. A fraction of the clones does not appear; measured against another copy, unresolved V genes explain less than half of the discrepancy, and the remainder lacks a known reason. V and J calls and clone size are those listed in that table; D and trimming were worked out from the DNA. A total of around 150,000 clones appear in this sample, roughly 78% of them only once. The ten largest clones represent 3% to 3.5% of the sample.

This chain is built from TRBV15 and TRBJ1-2; no D gene call is confident. The source of this sequence is a woman in her forties in good health and CMV-seronegative. Sequencing was carried out using PBMCs. The CDR3 protein: CATSRWTGINYGYTF. The DNA reads as follows: TGTGCCACCAGCAGATGGACGGGGATTAACTATGGCTACACCTTC.